The 32 T cell receptor beta chains listed next were all sequenced from one sample in a study of human T cells and chemical hapten exposure. TCRdb used MiXCR to reprocess the RACE reads, holding one entry per CDR3 protein. In the table there are 350,000 to 450,000 distinct CDR3 sequences, around 5.5% of which are singletons. The time point here: pre-sensitization, week 0. Treatment meaning: therapeutic diphenylcyclopropenone sensitization with weekly scalp DPC. Source: whole blood, taken in connection with sensitization to the hapten diphenylcyclopropenone (DPC). These receptors were obtained from a woman aged 50 to 60 with alopecia areata. Some clones in this sample may be carry-over from other donors' samples.

This clonotype has ten or more counts. The rearrangement links TRBV9 to TRBJ2-6; D call uncertain. The CDR3 spans 15 residues. Trimming shortened V by 2 bases and J by 0 bases, and 6 bases separated the two germline ends. Looked up from germline, CDR1 is SGDLS and CDR2 is YYNGEE. CDR3 sequence: CASSVQPSGANVLTF. The CDR3, as DNA: TGTGCCAGCAGCGTTCAGCCCTCTGGGGCCAACGTCCTGACTTTC.

This clonotype was seen repeatedly, ten times or more. The chain joins TRBV5-6 to TRBJ1-1; a possible D gene is TRBD1 (6 bases). This CDR3 has 13 residues. CDR1 SGHDT and CDR2 YYEEEE come from the germline V gene. Trimming pared 8 bases from V and 5 bases from J, leaving 16 bases between. This CDR3 reads CASLQGYGTEAFF. For the CDR3, the DNA is TGTGCCAGTTTACAGGGATACGGGACTGAAGCTTTCTTT.

There are many counts of this clonotype. The rearrangement links TRBV28 to TRBJ2-7; a weak D match, TRBD2 (5 bases). Deletions cut 8 bases from V and 5 bases from J, with 10 bases between. CDR1 and CDR2 (germline): MDHEN, SYDVKM. The CDR3 runs to 11 residues. The CDR3 here is CASGLGDEQYF. The DNA for the CDR3 is TGTGCCAGCGGACTCGGCGACGAGCAGTACTTC.

The chain is built from TRBV2 and TRBJ1-1; tentatively, D is TRBD1 (5 bases). V dropped 4 bases and J dropped 5 bases, with 17 bases sitting between them. The CDR3 runs to 15 residues. CDR1 is SNHLY and CDR2 is FYNNEI in the germline V gene. CDR3 coding DNA: TGTGCCAGCAGTGCTACCGGTGGGGACTGGACTGAAGCTTTCTTT. Translating it yields CASSATGGDWTEAFF.

This clonotype was seen repeatedly, ten times or more. CDR3 coding DNA: TGTGCCAGCAGTTACTCAGGGGTTAATGGCTACACCTTC. It encodes CASSYSGVNGYTF. The chain carries TRBV6-6 and TRBJ1-2; weak D call: TRBD1 (5 bases). The CDR3 is 13 residues long. Per germline, CDR1 MNHNY and CDR2 SVGAGI (reference sequence). Trimming removed 0 bases from V and 6 bases from J, with 8 bases in between.

This clonotype came up a few times. This sequence joins TRBV21-1 and TRBJ1-1. TRBV21-1 is a documented pseudogene. The CDR3 extends over 15 amino acids. The CDR3 nucleotides are TGTGCCAGCAGCAAGACTGATACTCCCGCCACTGAAGCTTTCTTT. It encodes CASSKTDTPATEAFF.

This clonotype was counted a few times. The chain combines TRBV13 with TRBJ2-1; TRBD1 is a possible D gene (5 bases). CDR1 and CDR2 from the germline V gene are PRHDT and FYEKMQ (reference sequence). Trimming removed 0 bases from V and 7 bases from J, with 10 bases in between. The CDR3 sequence is 14 residues long. CDR3 sequence: CASSLGTAANEQFF. CDR3 DNA sequence: TGTGCCAGCAGCTTAGGGACAGCCGCTAATGAGCAGTTCTTC.

This clonotype occurred a few times. DNA for the CDR3: TGTGCCAGCAGCTCGACCCCGGACGGAAACTACAATGAGCAGTTCTTC. This translates into CASSSTPDGNYNEQFF. The chain recombines TRBV5-4 with TRBJ2-1; D call uncertain. V gave up 3 bases and J gave up 3 bases, with 16 bases separating them. Germline CDR1 is SGHNT and CDR2 is YYREEE (reference sequence). This CDR3 has 16 residues.

The genes are TRBV28 and TRBJ1-2; unclear D gene. Germline loops: CDR1 MDHEN, CDR2 SYDVKM. The CDR3 runs to 15 residues. V lost 5 bases and J lost 1, with 14 bases in between. CDR3 sequence: CASSPPVGFNYGYTF. CDR3 nucleotide sequence: TGTGCCAGCAGTCCCCCGGTGGGTTTTAACTATGGCTACACCTTC.

Ten or more counts support this clonotype. The junction departs from the called germline gene at one end, perhaps through a read error. The CDR3 region has the DNA TGTGCCACCAGCAGAGAGGTGGGACAAAAAACCTTC. It specifies CATSREVGQKTF. The rearrangement uses TRBV15 and TRBJ2-7, with a tentative D call TRBD1 (6 bases). The CDR3 has 12 residues. Germline V lookup: CDR1 LNHNV, CDR2 YYDKDF (reference sequence).

The V and J genes are TRBV7-2 and TRBJ2-7; a possible D gene is TRBD2 (6 bases). The CDR3 sequence is 16 residues long. V was cut by 6 bases and J by 3 bases, with 21 bases left in between. Germline CDR1 and CDR2: SGHTA and FQGNSA. DNA of the CDR3: TGTGCCAGCAGGTGGGGGTCCGGGGACTCACACTACGAGCAGTACTTC. Protein: CASRWGSGDSHYEQYF.

Ten or more counts support this clonotype. The germline gene is not matched at one end of the junction; a read error may be the cause. This chain uses TRBV5-1 with TRBJ1-1; tentative D call: TRBD1 (6 bases). CDR3 length: 14 residues. Germline CDR1 is SGHRS and CDR2 is YFSETQ. Here the CDR3 reads CASSLRTVNTEAFF. The CDR3 region has the DNA TGTGCCAGCAGTTTAAGGACAGTGAACACTGAAGCTTTCTTT.

This clonotype came up many times. The V gene is TRBV11-2, the J gene TRBJ2-1; no firm D call. Germline lookup yields CDR1 SGHAT and CDR2 FQNNGV. V was cut by 0 bases and J by 3 bases, with 9 bases left in between. This CDR3 is 15 amino acids long. The CDR3 loop reads CASSLDYNYYNEQFF. In nucleotides, the CDR3 is TGTGCCAGCAGCTTAGATTACAACTACTACAATGAGCAGTTCTTC. The whole variable domain, remainder taken from reference TRBV11-2 and TRBJ2-1, is EAGVAQSPRYKIIEKRQSVAFWCNPISGHATLYWYQQILGQGPKLLIQFQNNGVVDDSQLPKDRFSAERLKGVDSTLKIQPAKLEDSAVYLCASSLDYNYYNEQFFGPGTRLTVL.

This clonotype was seen only a few times. The V call is TRBV4-1, the J call TRBJ1-1; a possible D gene is TRBD1 (5 bases). The germline CDR1 and CDR2 sequences are MGHRA and YSYEKL. This CDR3 region has 13 residues. Trimming pared 3 bases from V and 4 bases from J, leaving 9 bases between. The CDR3 region has the DNA TGCGCCAGCAGCCACGGCAGGGCCACTGAAGCTTTCTTT. Amino acids: CASSHGRATEAFF.

This clonotype was counted ten times or more. The chain links TRBV6-2 or TRBV6-3 to TRBJ2-1; D uncertain. The V gene's germline CDR1 is MNHEY and CDR2 SVGEGT. CDR3 length equals 11 residues. Trimming removed 6 bases from V and 7 bases from J, with 7 bases in between. The CDR3 region has the DNA TGTGCCAGCAGCCGAGGTAATGAGCAGTTCTTC. Translated, it gives CASSRGNEQFF.

This clonotype was detected ten times or more. The CDR3: CASSLGQSHIQYF. Here the CDR3 DNA reads TGTGCCAGCAGTTTAGGGCAGTCCCACATTCAGTACTTC. V is TRBV12-3 or TRBV12-4 and J is TRBJ2-4; D gene uncertain. The V gene lost 1 base and the J gene lost 8 bases, with 9 bases spanning the gap. The length of the CDR3 is 13 residues.

This clonotype was counted ten times or more. The J gene is TRBJ1-2, the V gene TRBV27; TRBD1 is a possible D gene (6 bases). This CDR3 region has 17 residues. The germline V and J ends were trimmed by 3 bases and 2 bases, with 19 bases remaining between them. Germline CDR1 reads MNHEY; CDR2 reads SMNVEV (reference sequence). The CDR3 bases are TGTGCCAGCAGTTTGTCAGGGGCGGCTCCGGCCAACTATGGCTACACCTTC. Translated: CASSLSGAAPANYGYTF.

This clonotype was seen a handful of times. This sequence joins TRBV7-2 and TRBJ2-3; the D is unclear. The ends were cut back, 0 bases at V and 1 base at J, with 8 bases in the middle. The CDR3 sequence is 15 residues long. The germline CDR1 and CDR2 sequences are SGHTA and FQGNSA. The CDR3 DNA sequence: TGTGCCAGCAGCTTAGCCATTGGTCGCACAGATACGCAGTATTTT. Protein: CASSLAIGRTDTQYF.

This clonotype has at least ten counts. The rearrangement uses TRBV12-3 or TRBV12-4 and TRBJ1-1; no clear D gene. CDR3 size: 12 residues. Trimming left V 7 bases short and J 4 bases short, with 10 bases between. Here the CDR3 reads CASTPLGTEAFF. The CDR3 region has the DNA TGTGCCAGCACCCCCCTAGGCACTGAAGCTTTCTTT.

This clonotype showed up just a few times. The chain combines TRBV15 with TRBJ2-7; D call uncertain. The CDR3 is 14 amino acids. Trimming took 0 bases from V and 2 from J, leaving 8 bases between them. In germline, CDR1 is LNHNV, CDR2 YYDKDF (reference sequence). The CDR3 protein is CATSRDPGTYEQYF. The CDR3 DNA reads TGTGCCACCAGCAGAGATCCCGGCACCTACGAGCAGTACTTC.

This clonotype came up many times. This chain uses TRBV27 with TRBJ1-3; no reliable D call. This CDR3 has 18 amino acids. Germline V CDR1 and CDR2: MNHEY, SMNVEV (reference sequence). V was cut by 0 bases and J by 0 bases, with 15 bases left in between. This chain's CDR3 is CASSLSETHGHSGNTIYF. The DNA for the CDR3 is TGTGCCAGCAGTTTATCTGAGACGCATGGCCACTCTGGAAACACCATATATTTT.

The chain has TRBV29-1 and TRBJ2-7; D not resolved. The CDR3 length is 13 residues. CDR1 and CDR2 (germline): SQVTM, ANQGSEA. The V gene lost 6 bases and the J gene lost 1 base, with 13 bases spanning the gap. The CDR3 nucleotides are TGCAGCGTCTCGGCCGGGCTTTCCTACGAGCAGTACTTC. Amino acid sequence: CSVSAGLSYEQYF.

In its sample, this clonotype was seen many times. The gene calls are TRBV12-3 or TRBV12-4 and TRBJ1-1; D may be TRBD1 (6 bases). The CDR3 has 16 amino acids. Trimming stripped 3 bases from V and 4 bases from J, with 18 bases between. CDR3 in DNA: TGTGCCAGCAGTTTCGCGCCTGGGAGGGGGACCACTGAAGCTTTCTTT. It specifies CASSFAPGRGTTEAFF.

This clonotype was recorded a few times. The J gene is TRBJ1-1, the V gene TRBV5-1; 10 nucleotides align to TRBD1. V was pared by 3 bases and J by 6 bases, with 5 bases of the junction left unmatched. The length of the CDR3 is 14 residues. Germline loops: CDR1 SGHRS, CDR2 YFSETQ. CDR3 protein: CASSWGTGDPEAFF. In DNA, the CDR3 is TGCGCCAGCAGCTGGGGGACAGGGGACCCTGAAGCTTTCTTT.

This clonotype showed up many times. The CDR3 nucleotides read TGTGCCAGCAGCCAGGTTACCCTAGGACAGGGGCCAGAGACCCAGTACTTC. Encoded protein: CASSQVTLGQGPETQYF. The genes are TRBV14 and TRBJ2-5; 9 bases line up with TRBD1. Germline assignment: CDR1 SGHDN and CDR2 FVKESK. The CDR3 spans 17 residues. The J segment lost 4 bases and the V segment lost 3 bases, leaving 12 bases of the junction unmatched.

V is TRBV5-1 and J is TRBJ1-2; possibly TRBD1 for D (6 bases). Trimming cost V 4 bases and J 2 bases, with 15 bases left between them. The CDR3 loop spans 15 amino acids. Germline CDR1 is SGHRS and CDR2 is YFSETQ. The CDR3 nucleotides read TGCGCCAGCAGCCAAAACAGGGACTCCAACTATGGCTACACCTTC. Protein product: CASSQNRDSNYGYTF.

The sample holds a few counts of this clonotype. This chain uses TRBV12-3 or TRBV12-4 with TRBJ2-1; 9 bases agree with TRBD2. This CDR3 spans 15 amino acids. The J segment lost 6 bases and the V segment lost 0 bases, leaving 3 bases of the junction unmatched. The CDR3 here is CASSLAGTSSNEQFF. In DNA, the CDR3 is TGTGCCAGCAGTTTAGCGGGGACTAGCTCCAATGAGCAGTTCTTC.

This clonotype has only a few counts. The V and J genes are TRBV4-2 and TRBJ2-5; TRBD2 is a possible D gene (5 bases). V gave up 0 bases and J gave up 10 bases, with 9 bases separating them. CDR3 length: 12 residues. Germline V CDR1 and CDR2: LGHNA, YNFKEQ. CDR3 sequence (DNA): TGTGCCAGCAGCCAAGATTCGAGGGTCCAGTACTTC. The encoded protein is CASSQDSRVQYF.

The rearrangement uses TRBV20-1 and TRBJ2-3; D might be TRBD1 (5 bases). The germline V gene encodes CDR1 DFQATT and CDR2 SNEGSKA (reference sequence). V dropped 6 bases and J dropped 2 bases, with 15 bases sitting between them. This CDR3 is built from 14 residues. CDR3 bases: TGCAGTGCCAGACTGGGGCGTTCCACAGATACGCAGTATTTT. Translating gives CSARLGRSTDTQYF.

This clonotype occurred a few times. As DNA, the CDR3 is TGTGCCAGCAGCGTAGGAGCGGGGAGTTACAATGAGCAGTTCTTC. This gives the protein CASSVGAGSYNEQFF. The V and J genes are TRBV9 and TRBJ2-1; 7 nucleotides line up with TRBD2. This CDR3 has 15 residues. The V and J ends lost 0 bases and 4 bases, in that order; junction bases with no gene match: 4. CDR1 is SGDLS and CDR2 is YYNGEE in the germline V gene.

In its sample, this clonotype was seen a few times. This rearrangement joins TRBV15 to TRBJ1-5, with D perhaps matching TRBD1 (5 bases). CDR1 is LNHNV and CDR2 is YYDKDF in the germline V gene (reference sequence). This CDR3 contains 15 residues. V gave up 0 bases and J gave up 0 bases, with 6 bases separating them. The CDR3 nucleotides are TGTGCCACCAGCAGAGACAGGGCTAGCAATCAGCCCCAGCATTTT. Translation: CATSRDRASNQPQHF.

This clonotype was observed many times. The CDR3 is CASSYSGKTNQPQHF. The CDR3 DNA sequence: TGTGCCAGCAGTTATTCGGGCAAAACCAATCAGCCCCAGCATTTT. V usage is TRBV6-5 and J usage is TRBJ1-5; D gene unclear. Germline V gives CDR1 MNHEY, CDR2 SVGAGI. The V and J ends lost 3 bases and 3 bases respectively, with 12 bases between them. CDR3 length: 15 residues.